The next 27 T cell receptor beta chains were all read from a single sample in a study of T cells expressing NK-cell markers. After re-calling the 5' RACE reads, TCRdb lists one entry per CDR3 protein, DNA absent. The sample features about 460,000 distinct CDR3 sequences, with more than 1.4% in its top ten. The sample consisted of blood T cells: a sorted CD56 or NKG2C T cell subset, CD4+ or CD8+ T cells, or bulk PBMC T cells (not recorded which). These receptors were obtained from a woman in her fifties or sixties in good health.

This rearrangement joins TRBV6-5 to TRBJ2-3; TCRdb reports TRBD2, a call that lacks DNA to check it against. Germline V gives CDR1 MNHEY, CDR2 SVGAGI. The CDR3 runs to 15 residues. CDR3 region: CASSYGGRSTDTQYF.

The chain recombines TRBV20-1 with TRBJ1-2; the TCRdb D gene call, TRBD1, has no DNA to confirm it. This CDR3 region has 11 residues. Germline V gene data show CDR1 as DFQATT and CDR2 as SNEGSKA (reference sequence). CDR3 amino acids: CSGQGAFGYTF.

This sequence joins TRBV4-1 and TRBJ2-4. This CDR3 spans 16 amino acids. The V gene's germline CDR1 is MGHRA and CDR2 YSYEKL. The CDR3 spells CASSQGRARTKNIQYF.

The V gene is TRBV7-2, the J gene TRBJ1-5; TCRdb calls TRBD1, which cannot be checked without DNA. The CDR3 loop spans 16 amino acids. Looked up from germline, CDR1 is SGHTA and CDR2 is FQGNSA. The chain's CDR3 is CASSLALVVGAQPQHF.

The chain couples TRBV7-9 to TRBJ2-7; without DNA, the TCRdb call of TRBD2 cannot be checked. The CDR3 loop spans 14 amino acids. Germline assignment: CDR1 SEHNR and CDR2 FQNEAQ (reference sequence). The chain's CDR3 is CASSSRLAGHEQYF.

This chain connects TRBV5-1 to TRBJ2-7; TCRdb lists TRBD1, though no DNA is available to test this call. The CDR3 covers 15 residues. In germline, CDR1 is SGHRS, CDR2 YFSETQ. This chain's CDR3 is CASSSGTGGIYEQYF.

V and J are TRBV5-1 and TRBJ2-5; TCRdb's D call, TRBD2, is unchecked because there is no DNA. The CDR3 is 16 residues long. CDR1 and CDR2 from the germline V gene are SGHRS and YFSETQ. This chain's CDR3 is CASSFRTSGSTETQYF.

This sequence joins TRBV20-1 and TRBJ2-5; as DNA is missing, the TRBD2 call by TCRdb cannot be tested. CDR1 DFQATT and CDR2 SNEGSKA come from the germline V gene (reference sequence). The CDR3 totals 14 residues. The CDR3 here is CSASGAGGQETQYF.

The rearrangement uses TRBV4-2 and TRBJ1-2; TCRdb indicates TRBD1, and absent DNA this call remains unverified. Germline CDR1 reads LGHNA; CDR2 reads YNFKEQ. The CDR3 has 15 residues. The chain's CDR3 is CASSFEDRANYGYTF.

The chain employs TRBV4-1 and TRBJ2-5; the TCRdb D gene call, TRBD2, has no DNA to confirm it. The CDR3 runs to 15 residues. CDR1 MGHRA and CDR2 YSYEKL come from the germline V gene. CDR3 in amino acids: CASSGFSGRGETQYF.

The V and J genes are TRBV9 and TRBJ2-1; TCRdb returns TRBD1, unconfirmable since there is no DNA. The germline V gene has CDR1 SGDLS and CDR2 YYNGEE. CDR3 length: 14 residues. The CDR3 spells CASSVGVEARGQFF.

This sequence joins TRBV15 and TRBJ2-1; TCRdb's D gene call, TRBD2, goes unchecked for lack of DNA. The CDR3 is made up of 16 amino acids. Germline CDR1 LNHNV, CDR2 YYDKDF (reference sequence). CDR3 loop: CATSGFTSGRNNEQFF.

This chain uses TRBV12-3 or TRBV12-4 with TRBJ2-1; TCRdb's D gene call, TRBD2, goes unchecked for lack of DNA. The CDR3 has 16 residues. This CDR3 is CASSFLTSGLNNEQFF.

This chain links TRBV7-6 with TRBJ2-3; there is no DNA to check the TCRdb D call of TRBD1. Germline V gene sequence: CDR1 SGHVS, CDR2 FNYEAQ. The CDR3 consists of 17 residues. This CDR3 reads CASTTRAGTGRTDTQYF.

The chain has TRBV3-1 and TRBJ2-2. The germline V gene encodes CDR1 LGHDT and CDR2 YNNKEL (reference sequence). The CDR3 contains 13 residues. The CDR3 loop is CASSRKTIGELFF.

This chain connects TRBV24-1 to TRBJ2-2; TCRdb returns TRBD1, unconfirmable since there is no DNA. This CDR3 is built from 15 residues. Germline V gives CDR1 KGHDR, CDR2 SFDVKD. This CDR3 is CATSMGAPNTGELFF.

V gene TRBV4-1 combines with J gene TRBJ1-1; TCRdb picks TRBD1, but there is no DNA to check that call. The CDR3 is 14 residues long. Germline loops: CDR1 MGHRA, CDR2 YSYEKL. The CDR3: CASSPGTENTEAFF.

The chain uses TRBV7-8 and TRBJ2-3; TCRdb's D gene call, TRBD2, goes unchecked for lack of DNA. Per the germline V gene, CDR1 is SGHVS and CDR2 is FQNEAQ. This CDR3 has 17 residues. CDR3: CASSLGGTSGRRDTQYF. Together with reference TRBV7-8 and TRBJ2-3, the CDR3 gives the full variable domain: GAGVSQSPRYKVAKRGQDVALRCDPISGHVSLFWYQQALGQGPEFLTYFQNEAQLDKSGLPSDRFFAERPEGSVSTLKIQRTQQEDSAVYLCASSLGGTSGRRDTQYFGPGTRLTVL.

CDR3 residues: CASSAKEGADTQYF. This sequence joins TRBV11-3 and TRBJ2-3; TCRdb selects TRBD1, and the lack of DNA leaves this call unchecked. This CDR3 contains 14 residues. Germline values: CDR1 SGHNT, CDR2 YENEEA.

V gene TRBV20-1 combines with J gene TRBJ2-1; TCRdb's D gene call, TRBD2, goes unchecked for lack of DNA. The CDR3 has 14 residues. The germline V gene encodes CDR1 DFQATT and CDR2 SNEGSKA (reference sequence). The CDR3 spells CSAKRLAAYNEQFF.

The rearrangement joins TRBV29-1 to TRBJ1-2; TCRdb indicates TRBD1, and absent DNA this call remains unverified. In germline, CDR1 is SQVTM, CDR2 ANQGSEA. The CDR3 is 13 amino acids. The CDR3 loop reads CSVAGTVLYGYTF.

The genes are TRBV11-3 and TRBJ2-5; there is no DNA to check the TCRdb D call of TRBD1. Germline V gene lookup returns CDR1 SGHNT and CDR2 YENEEA. There are 14 residues in the CDR3. The CDR3 loop reads CASRGGTPQETQYF.

The chain uses TRBV11-3 and TRBJ2-5; TCRdb lists TRBD2, though no DNA is available to test this call. The CDR3 is 15 amino acids. Germline assignment: CDR1 SGHNT and CDR2 YENEEA. CDR3 loop: CASSQGLAGFETQYF.

The V call is TRBV3-1, the J call TRBJ2-1; TCRdb picks TRBD1, but there is no DNA to check that call. The CDR3 runs to 16 residues. The germline gives CDR1 LGHDT, CDR2 YNNKEL (reference sequence). The CDR3 sequence is CASSQVSGSGKNEQFF.

The J gene is TRBJ1-2, the V gene TRBV12-3 or TRBV12-4. The CDR3 contains 15 residues. CDR3 sequence reads: CASSFPVNTPVGYTF.

This chain's CDR3 is CASSRGTSGDTQYF. The V call is TRBV7-3, the J call TRBJ2-3; TCRdb's D gene call, TRBD1, goes unchecked for lack of DNA. The CDR3 consists of 14 residues. Per germline, CDR1 SGHTA and CDR2 FQGTGA.

The chain recombines TRBV19 with TRBJ1-1; TCRdb lists TRBD1, though no DNA is available to test this call. The CDR3 has 14 residues. In germline, CDR1 is LNHDA, CDR2 SQIVND (reference sequence). The CDR3 reads CASSMWTLNTEAFF.